This T cell receptor (beta chain) was recovered during a study of blood T cell repertoires in COVID-19. Study context: Donors in the United States, Italy and Spain gave samples during acute or convalescent COVID-19.

Sequencing was performed with immunoSEQ multiplex PCR; in TCRdb, only in-frame clones are kept and a portion is missing. This sample has around 30,000 clones, with 87% found just once. The trim removed 4 bases at V and 0 bases at J, leaving 12 bases unmatched. The CDR3 has 17 residues. Per the germline V gene, CDR1 is MGHDK and CDR2 is SYGVNS. Sequences were obtained from peripheral blood. V and J are TRBV25-1 and TRBJ2-7, with 7 nucleotides matching TRBD2. The source of this sequence is a man aged 55 to 69 with active COVID-19. CDR3 sequence (DNA): TGTGCCAGCAGTGCGACGCCGGGACTAAAAGGCTCCTACGAGCAGTACTTC. Translating it yields CASSATPGLKGSYEQYF.